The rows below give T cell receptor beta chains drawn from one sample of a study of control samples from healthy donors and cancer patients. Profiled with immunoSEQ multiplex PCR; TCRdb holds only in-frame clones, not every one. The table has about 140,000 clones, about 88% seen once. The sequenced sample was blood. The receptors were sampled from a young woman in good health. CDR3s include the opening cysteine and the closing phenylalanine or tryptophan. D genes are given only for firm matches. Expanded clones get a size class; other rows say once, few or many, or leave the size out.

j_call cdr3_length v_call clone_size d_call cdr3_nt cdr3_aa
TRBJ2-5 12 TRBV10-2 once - TGCGCCAGCAGTGAGGGGGGTGAGACCCAGTACTTC CASSEGGETQYF
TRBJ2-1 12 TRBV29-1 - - TGCAGCGTTTTCATGGGGGCTGATGAGCAGTTCTTC CSVFMGADEQFF
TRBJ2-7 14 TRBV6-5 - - TGTGCCAGCAGCCCATGGGGGGGCCTTTACGAGCAGTACTTC CASSPWGGLYEQYF
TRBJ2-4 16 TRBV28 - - TGTGCCAGCAGTTACTTAACCCAAGGGGCCAAAAACATTCAGTACTTC CASSYLTQGAKNIQYF
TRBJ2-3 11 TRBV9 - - TGTGCCAGCAGCTGGGGGGATACGCAGTATTTT CASSWGDTQYF
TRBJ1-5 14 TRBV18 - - TGTGCCAGCTCACAAGGGACGGGGAATCAGCCCCAGCATTTT CASSQGTGNQPQHF
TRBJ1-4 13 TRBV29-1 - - TGCAGCGTACAACAGGGAACTAATGAAAAACTGTTTTTT CSVQQGTNEKLFF
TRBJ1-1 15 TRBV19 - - TGTGCCAGTAGGAGGCCCACAGGGTATTCCACTGAAGCTTTCTTT CASRRPTGYSTEAFF
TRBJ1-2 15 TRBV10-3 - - TGTGCCATCAGTGAGTCGAGCGACCCCATCTATGGCTACACCTTC CAISESSDPIYGYTF
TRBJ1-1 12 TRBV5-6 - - TGTGCCAGCAGCACCCTTGGCGCTGAAGCTTTCTTT CASSTLGAEAFF
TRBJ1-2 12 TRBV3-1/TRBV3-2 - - TGTGCCAGCAGCCAAGACTGGTCAGTCTACACCTTC CASSQDWSVYTF
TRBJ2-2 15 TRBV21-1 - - TGTGCCAGCAGTCTCGGGACAGGGGCCACCGGGGAGCTGTTTTTT CASSLGTGATGELFF
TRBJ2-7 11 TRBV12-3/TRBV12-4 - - TGTGCCAGCAGTTCCCTCTACGAGCAGTACTTC CASSSLYEQYF
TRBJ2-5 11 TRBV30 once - TGTGCCTGGAGTTGGGGGGAGACCCAGTACTTC CAWSWGETQYF
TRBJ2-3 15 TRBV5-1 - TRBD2 TGCGCCAGCACGGCGAGCGGGAGATCAACAGATACGCAGTATTTT CASTASGRSTDTQYF
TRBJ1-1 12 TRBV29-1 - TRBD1 TGCAGCGCAGACAGGGACCGCACTGAAGCTTTCTTT CSADRDRTEAFF
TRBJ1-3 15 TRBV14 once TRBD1 TGTGCCAGCAGCCAATTACAGGGGGCTGGAAACACCATATATTTT CASSQLQGAGNTIYF
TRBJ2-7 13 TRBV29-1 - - TGCAGCGTTGAAACGGGGGTCCCCTACGAGCAGTACTTC CSVETGVPYEQYF
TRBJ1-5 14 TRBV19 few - TGTGCCAGTAGTTGGACAGAGCCTCGTCAGCCCCAGCATTTT CASSWTEPRQPQHF
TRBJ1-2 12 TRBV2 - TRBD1 TGTGCCAGCATTAGGGACAGCTATGGCTACACCTTC CASIRDSYGYTF
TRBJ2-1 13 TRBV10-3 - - TGTGCCATCAGTGAGTCAGGGGGCAATGAGCAGTTCTTC CAISESGGNEQFF
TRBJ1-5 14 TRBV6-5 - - TGTGCCTCACAACACGGGTTTAGCAATCAGCCCCAGCATTTT CASQHGFSNQPQHF
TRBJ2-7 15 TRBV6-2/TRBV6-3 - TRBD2 TGTGCCAGCAGTTCCCCTAGCGGGAGGGACTACGAGCAGTACTTC CASSSPSGRDYEQYF
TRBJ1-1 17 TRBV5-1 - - TGCGCCAGCAGCTTGGAACCCCGGGCAGGGGCGAACACTGAAGCTTTCTTT CASSLEPRAGANTEAFF
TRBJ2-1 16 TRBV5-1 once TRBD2 TGCGCCAGCAGCAGTACTAGCGGGAGTTCCTACAATGAGCAGTTCTTC CASSSTSGSSYNEQFF